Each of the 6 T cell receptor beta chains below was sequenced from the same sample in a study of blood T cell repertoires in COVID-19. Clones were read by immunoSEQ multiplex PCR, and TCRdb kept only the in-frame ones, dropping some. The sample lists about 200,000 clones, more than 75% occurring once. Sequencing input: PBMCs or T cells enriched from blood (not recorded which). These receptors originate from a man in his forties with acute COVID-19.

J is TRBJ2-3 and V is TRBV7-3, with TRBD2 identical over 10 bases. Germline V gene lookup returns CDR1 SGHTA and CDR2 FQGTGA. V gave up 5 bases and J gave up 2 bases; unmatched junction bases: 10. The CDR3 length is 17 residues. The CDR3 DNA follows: TGTGCCAGCAGCCCGCGCCCCAGCGGGAGGGACACAGATACGCAGTATTTT. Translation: CASSPRPSGRDTDTQYF.

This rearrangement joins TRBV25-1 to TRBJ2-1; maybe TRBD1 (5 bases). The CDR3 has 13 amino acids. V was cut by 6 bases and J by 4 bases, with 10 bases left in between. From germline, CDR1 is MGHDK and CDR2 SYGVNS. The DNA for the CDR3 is TGTGCCAGCAGGGACATCGGGTACAATGAGCAGTTCTTC. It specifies CASRDIGYNEQFF.

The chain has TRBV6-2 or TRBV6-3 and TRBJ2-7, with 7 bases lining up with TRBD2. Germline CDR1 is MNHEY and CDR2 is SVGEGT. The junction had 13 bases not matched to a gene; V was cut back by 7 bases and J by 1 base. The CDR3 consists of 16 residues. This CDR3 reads CASTPGWLAESYEQYF. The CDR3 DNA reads TGTGCCAGCACCCCGGGGTGGCTAGCGGAATCCTACGAGCAGTACTTC.

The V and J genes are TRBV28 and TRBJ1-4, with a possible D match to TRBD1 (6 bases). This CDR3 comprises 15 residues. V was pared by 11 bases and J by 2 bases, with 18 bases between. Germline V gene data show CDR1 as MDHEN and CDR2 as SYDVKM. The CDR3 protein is CAAAIPGQTNEKLFF. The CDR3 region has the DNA TGTGCCGCCGCCATTCCCGGACAGACTAATGAAAAACTGTTTTTT.

The CDR3, as DNA: TGTGCCAGCAGCCAATCTATAACCACTGGCTACACCTTC. It encodes CASSQSITTGYTF. V and J are TRBV7-8 and TRBJ1-2; no firm D call. The V gene's germline CDR1 is SGHVS and CDR2 FQNEAQ. V dropped 5 bases and J dropped 7 bases, with 14 bases sitting between them. The CDR3 has 13 residues. Drawing the rest from reference TRBV7-8 and TRBJ1-2, the complete variable domain is GAGVSQSPRYKVAKRGQDVALRCDPISGHVSLFWYQQALGQGPEFLTYFQNEAQLDKSGLPSDRFFAERPEGSVSTLKIQRTQQEDSAVYLCASSQSITTGYTFGSGTRLTVV.

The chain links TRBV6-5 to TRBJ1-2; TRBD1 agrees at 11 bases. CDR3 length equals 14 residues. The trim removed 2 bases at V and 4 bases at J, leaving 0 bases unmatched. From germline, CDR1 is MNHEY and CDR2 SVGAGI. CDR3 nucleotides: TGTGCCAGCAGTTACGGGACAGGGGGCTATGGCTACACCTTC. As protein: CASSYGTGGYGYTF.